The clone carrying this T cell receptor (beta chain) was seen a few times. These data belong to a study of preoperative IRX-2 immunotherapy in early breast cancer. Germline values: CDR1 SGHNT, CDR2 YENEEA. V lost 4 bases and J 4 bases, leaving 14 bases between the germline ends. The CDR3 has 15 amino acids. Treatment given: preoperative locoregional IRX-2 cytokine immunotherapy. Repertoires were generated with immunoSEQ multiplex PCR, while TCRdb's copy carries only in-frame clones and drops some. This sample has 30,000 or so clones; 82% occur once, and the top ten carry 3% to 3.5%. The rearrangement joins TRBV11-3 to TRBJ1-3; tentatively, D is TRBD1 (5 bases). The receptor comes from a human donor with breast cancer. Sampling was carried out from a patient treated with IRX-2 immunotherapy. The CDR3 sequence: CASSSFQGLGNTIYF. The CDR3 coding sequence is TGTGCCAGCAGCTCCTTCCAGGGCTTAGGAAACACCATATATTTT. Complete variable domain (other parts from reference TRBV11-3 and TRBJ1-3): EAGVVQSPRYKIIEKKQPVAFWCNPISGHNTLYWYLQNLGQGPELLIRYENEEAVDDSQLPKDRFSAERLKGVDSTLKIQPAELGDSAVYLCASSSFQGLGNTIYFGEGSWLTVV.